One T cell receptor (beta chain) is described in this entry. This sample is part of a study of blood T cell repertoires in COVID-19. Study-level background: Samples of COVID-19 (acute and convalescent) were obtained from the United States, Italy and Spain. T cells, B-cell-depleted T cells, or PBMCs supplied cDNA or gDNA.

Per the authors' pipeline: Reference gene primer amplification gave nucleated cell count estimates. Only in-frame clones appear in the TCRdb table, and some are missing; sequencing was by immunoSEQ multiplex PCR. The V and J calls and the clone size are those of that table, but D and trimming were determined from the DNA. The repertoire has some 100,000 clones, 75% to 85% of them found once; the top ten carry about 10%. This receptor was identified in a human donor in a cohort sampled during active COVID-19. Sequencing was done on a sample of peripheral blood.

The CDR3 loop is CASRRGGANTGELFF. CDR3 bases: TGTGCCAGCAGGCGGGGGGGAGCGAACACCGGGGAGCTGTTTTTT. The chain couples TRBV27 to TRBJ2-2; 9 bases match TRBD2. This CDR3 spans 15 amino acids. Trimming at V came to 6 bases and at J to 0 bases, leaving 2 bases not matched to a gene. Looked up from germline, CDR1 is MNHEY and CDR2 is SMNVEV (reference sequence).